Listed below are T cell receptor beta chains from one sample, sequenced in a study of PD-1 blockade in classical Hodgkin lymphoma. The repertoire was sequenced with immunoSEQ multiplex PCR; TCRdb's copy has only in-frame clones and lacks some. The data contain approximately 100,000 clones, about 89% of them singletons. The sample consisted of peripheral blood mononuclear cells (PBMCs), taken before the second cycle of nivolumab. The receptors here all came from a human donor with classical Hodgkin lymphoma. The CDR3 runs from the conserved cysteine through the conserved F or W. A D gene is named only where the DNA matches it firmly. Some rows have no size entry. The others give once, few or many, or a class for an expanded clone.

V	J	size	length	D	CDR3	DNA
TRBV5-1	TRBJ1-3	.	15	.	CASSLAGISGNTIYF	TGCGCCAGCAGCTTGGCGGGGATTAGTGGAAACACCATATATTTT
TRBV5-4	TRBJ2-7	few	14	TRBD1	CASSRQGGQYEQYF	TGTGCCAGCTCCCGACAGGGCGGCCAGTACGAGCAGTACTTC
TRBV5-1	TRBJ2-5	.	16	.	CASSLGRALMRETQYF	TGCGCCAGCAGCTTGGGGCGGGCACTTATGAGGGAGACCCAGTACTTC
TRBV6-6	TRBJ2-1	.	11	.	CASTGVYEQFF	TGTGCCAGTACCGGCGTTTACGAGCAGTTCTTC
TRBV19	TRBJ2-1	.	16	TRBD2	CASSIGGLAGYNEQFF	TGTGCCAGTAGTATAGGGGGGCTAGCGGGATACAATGAGCAGTTCTTC
TRBV29-1	TRBJ1-2	.	13	.	CSVELQDRYGYTF	TGCAGCGTTGAGTTACAGGACCGATATGGCTACACCTTC
TRBV28	TRBJ1-2	.	10	.	CASSRRGYTF	TGTGCCAGCAGTAGAAGGGGCTACACCTTC
TRBV7-9	TRBJ1-3	.	12	.	CASSLTGNTIYF	TGTGCCAGCAGCTTAACAGGAAACACCATATATTTT
TRBV6-1	TRBJ1-4	.	15	.	CASSGVGPPNEKLFF	TGTGCCAGCAGTGGCGTGGGCCCTCCTAATGAAAAACTGTTTTTT
TRBV11-3	TRBJ2-2	.	13	.	CASSPVGSGELFF	TGTGCCAGCAGCCCTGTCGGGTCCGGGGAGCTGTTTTTT
TRBV30	TRBJ2-7	.	15	TRBD1	CAWSADRGQDYEQYF	TGTGCCTGGAGTGCGGACAGGGGGCAGGACTACGAGCAGTACTTC
TRBV28	TRBJ1-2	.	14	.	CASSSSGTWDGYTF	TGTGCCAGCAGTTCCTCCGGGACTTGGGATGGCTACACCTTC
TRBV30	TRBJ1-4	.	16	.	CAWASWSDSSNEKLFF	TGTGCCTGGGCCTCATGGTCGGACAGTTCTAATGAAAAACTGTTTTTT
TRBV27	TRBJ2-7	.	13	.	CASSFAASYEQYF	TGTGCCAGCAGTTTCGCGGCCTCCTACGAGCAGTACTTC
TRBV7-3	TRBJ2-3	.	14	.	CASAPTGLTDTQYF	TGTGCCAGCGCTCCGACAGGACTCACAGATACGCAGTATTTT
TRBV5-1	TRBJ2-7	.	11	.	CASSREGSKYF	TGCGCCAGCAGCCGAGAGGGTAGCAAGTACTTC
TRBV9	TRBJ2-3	.	16	.	CASSVEAGTSTDTQYF	TGTGCCAGCAGCGTAGAGGCGGGGACTAGCACAGATACGCAGTATTTT
TRBV27	TRBJ2-3	.	17	.	CASSLTPTGLSTDTQYF	TGTGCCAGCAGTCTAACCCCGACAGGCTTGAGCACAGATACGCAGTATTTT
TRBV30	TRBJ1-1	.	14	.	CASREGPMNTEAFF	TGTGCCTCCAGAGAAGGCCCCATGAACACTGAAGCTTTCTTT
TRBV27	TRBJ1-2	.	14	.	CASSELGVRNLYTF	TGTGCCAGCAGTGAGCTGGGTGTCCGAAACCTATACACCTTC
TRBV18	TRBJ2-5	.	14	.	CASSPPTRQETQYF	TGTGCCAGCTCACCACCGACAAGACAAGAGACCCAGTACTTC
TRBV27	TRBJ1-4	many	14	.	CASSLSRTNEKLFF	TGTGCCAGCAGTTTAAGCAGGACTAATGAAAAACTGTTTTTT
TRBV30	TRBJ2-2	few	14	.	CAWSEGGDTGELFF	TGTGCCTGGAGTGAGGGGGGGGACACCGGGGAGCTGTTTTTT
TRBV19	TRBJ2-2	.	15	.	CASSVQQGTTGELFF	TGTGCCAGTAGTGTCCAACAGGGTACCACCGGGGAGCTGTTTTTT
TRBV19	TRBJ1-5	.	13	.	CASSAYSNQPQHF	TGTGCCAGTAGTGCCTATAGCAATCAGCCCCAGCATTTT
TRBV29-1	TRBJ2-3	.	14	.	CSVEDRARPAAQYF	TGCAGCGTTGAAGACCGGGCCCGCCCGGCAGCGCAGTATTTT
TRBV12-2	TRBJ2-5	.	15	.	CASRLARNPQETQYF	TGTGCAAGTCGCTTAGCTCGTAATCCCCAAGAGACCCAGTACTTC
TRBV11-2	TRBJ1-5	.	15	.	CASSLEGTVGQPQHF	TGTGCCAGCAGCTTAGAGGGAACGGTGGGTCAGCCCCAGCATTTT
TRBV27	TRBJ1-2	.	14	TRBD1	CASNPGQGGYGYTF	TGTGCCAGCAACCCGGGACAGGGAGGCTATGGCTACACCTTC
TRBV29-1	TRBJ2-5	.	17	TRBD2	CSVELSLTSRTGETQYF	TGCAGCGTTGAACTGTCTCTGACTAGCAGAACAGGAGAGACCCAGTACTTC
TRBV10-3	TRBJ2-7	.	14	.	CAISEQDRPYEQYF	TGTGCCATCAGTGAGCAGGACAGACCCTACGAGCAGTACTTC
TRBV6-1	TRBJ1-2	.	14	.	CASSERGSSYGYTF	TGTGCCAGCAGTGAAAGGGGTTCGAGCTATGGCTACACCTTC
TRBV15	TRBJ2-5	.	14	.	CATSRVPEGETQYF	TGTGCCACCAGCAGAGTGCCGGAGGGAGAGACCCAGTACTTC
TRBV7-9	TRBJ1-1	.	13	.	CASSLPLNTEAFF	TGTGCCAGCAGCTTACCCCTGAACACTGAAGCTTTCTTT
TRBV4-3	TRBJ1-3	.	15	.	CASSQWGALGNTIYF	TGCGCCAGCAGCCAATGGGGGGCGCTGGGAAACACCATATATTTT
TRBV16	TRBJ2-7	.	15	TRBD1	CASSPPGQGAYEQYF	TGTGCCAGCAGCCCCCCGGGACAGGGGGCCTACGAGCAGTACTTC
TRBV2	TRBJ1-5	.	16	.	CASNLLGRGSNQPQHF	TGTGCCAGCAACCTCTTGGGCAGGGGCAGCAATCAGCCCCAGCATTTT
TRBV11-2	TRBJ1-5	.	13	.	CASSSFSNQPQHF	TGTGCCAGCAGTAGTTTTAGCAATCAGCCCCAGCATTTT
TRBV14	TRBJ1-2	.	14	.	CASSRRAPNYGYTF	TGTGCCAGCAGCCGCAGGGCCCCTAACTATGGCTACACCTTC
TRBV30	TRBJ2-5	.	15	.	CAWTRGRGTQETQYF	TGTGCCTGGACCCGAGGGAGAGGGACACAAGAGACCCAGTACTTC
TRBV19	TRBJ1-1	.	14	.	CASSMTGSNTEAFF	TGTGCCAGTAGTATGACAGGTTCGAACACTGAAGCTTTCTTT
TRBV7-6	TRBJ1-2	.	13	.	CASSGGSPAGYTF	TGTGCCAGCAGCGGTGGGAGTCCGGCGGGCTACACCTTC
TRBV4-3	TRBJ1-2	.	15	TRBD1	CASSHPGQFNYGYTF	TGCGCCAGCAGCCACCCGGGACAGTTTAACTATGGCTACACCTTC
TRBV27	TRBJ1-2	few	15	.	CASSSRQASNYGYTF	TGTGCCAGCAGTTCCCGACAGGCATCTAACTATGGCTACACCTTC
TRBV5-6	TRBJ1-2	.	15	.	CASSLGPGLNYGYTF	TGTGCCAGCAGCTTGGGTCCAGGTTTGAACTATGGCTACACCTTC
TRBV9	TRBJ2-2	once	16	.	CASSASPGANTGELFF	TGTGCCAGCAGCGCCTCACCGGGGGCGAACACCGGGGAGCTGTTTTTT
TRBV29-1	TRBJ2-3	once	13	TRBD1	CSTRTGGADTQYF	TGCAGCACGCGGACAGGGGGCGCAGATACGCAGTATTTT
TRBV27	TRBJ1-5	.	15	.	CASSVQGQSNQPQHF	TGTGCCAGCAGTGTGCAAGGACAGAGCAATCAGCCCCAGCATTTT
TRBV18	TRBJ2-3	.	15	TRBD1	CASSPDRGSTDTQYF	TGTGCCAGCTCACCTGACAGGGGTAGCACAGATACGCAGTATTTT
TRBV25-1	TRBJ2-6	.	17	.	CASSANAARARANVLTF	TGTGCCAGCAGTGCCAACGCCGCCAGGGCGCGGGCCAACGTCCTGACTTTC
TRBV7-6	TRBJ1-2	few	13	.	CASSPLAGSGYTF	TGTGCCAGCAGCCCCCTCGCAGGGAGCGGCTACACCTTC